The 9 T cell receptor beta chains listed next were all sequenced from one sample in a study of blood T cell repertoires in COVID-19. Sequencing was performed with immunoSEQ multiplex PCR; in TCRdb, only in-frame clones are kept and a portion is missing. The sample includes 310,000 or so clones, around nine tenths of them seen just once. The sequencing input was peripheral blood. These receptors came from a man in his 70s with acute or convalescent COVID-19.

This chain connects TRBV7-2 to TRBJ2-3; D ambiguous. Germline CDR1 is SGHTA and CDR2 is FQGNSA. CDR3 length equals 11 residues. Trimming removed 5 bases at V and 6 bases at J, with 6 bases between. The CDR3 DNA is TGTGCCAGCAGCCAGGCGGATACGCAGTATTTT. It specifies CASSQADTQYF.

The chain combines TRBV6-6 with TRBJ1-5; tentative D call: TRBD1 (5 bases). V lost 5 bases, J lost 4 bases, and 21 bases lay in between. The CDR3 extends over 17 amino acids. Germline V CDR1 and CDR2: MNHNY, SVGAGI (reference sequence). Written as DNA, the CDR3 is TGTGCCAGCAGTCCCCCTGGGCAGGGTAATGTTAATCAGCCCCAGCATTTT. Its translation is CASSPPGQGNVNQPQHF.

This clone appeared once. The rearrangement uses TRBV4-3 and TRBJ1-2; 7 nucleotides align to TRBD1. CDR1 is LGHNA and CDR2 is YSLEER in the germline V gene. V shed 2 bases and J 2 bases; nucleotides not matched to a gene: 5. The CDR3 is 15 amino acids. In nucleotides, the CDR3 is TGCGCCAGCAGCCAACTACAGACAGGGAACTATGGCTACACCTTC. Residues: CASSQLQTGNYGYTF.

The chain combines TRBV5-1 with TRBJ1-2, with 9 bases identical to TRBD1. This CDR3 region has 15 residues. Unmatched junction bases numbered 3, after V lost 0 bases and J lost 3 bases. Germline CDR1 is SGHRS and CDR2 is YFSETQ. The CDR3 DNA is TGCGCCAGCAGCTTGGGGGACAGGGAGCACTATGGCTACACCTTC. Protein sequence: CASSLGDREHYGYTF.

This clone appeared a few times. V and J are TRBV30 and TRBJ2-3; perhaps TRBD2 as D (6 bases). CDR3 length equals 12 residues. Germline values: CDR1 GTSNPN, CDR2 SVGIG (reference sequence). Trimming cost V 4 bases and J 4 bases, with 9 bases left between them. The CDR3 spells CAWKEGPDTQYF. For the CDR3, the DNA is TGTGCCTGGAAGGAGGGACCAGATACGCAGTATTTT.

This clone showed up just a few times. The genes are TRBV28 and TRBJ2-7; tentative D call: TRBD2 (6 bases). This CDR3 is built from 12 residues. V lost 10 bases to trimming and J lost 5 bases, with 15 bases between them. The germline V gene has CDR1 MDHEN and CDR2 SYDVKM. CDR3 nucleotides: TGTGCCACAAGACTGCGGGGCCACGAGCAGTACTTC. Its translation is CATRLRGHEQYF.

This chain uses TRBV2 with TRBJ1-1; D is undetermined. This CDR3 is built from 14 residues. V lost 4 bases and J 2 bases, leaving 11 bases between the germline ends. Per germline, CDR1 SNHLY and CDR2 FYNNEI. Here the CDR3 reads CASSVSDFNTEAFF. Here the CDR3 DNA reads TGTGCCAGCAGTGTGTCAGATTTTAACACTGAAGCTTTCTTT.

The chain uses TRBV2 and TRBJ1-1; D is possibly TRBD1 (5 bases). Germline CDR1 reads SNHLY; CDR2 reads FYNNEI. The CDR3 is 14 residues long. V was pared by 5 bases and J by 1 base, with 11 bases between. For the CDR3, the DNA is TGTGCCAGCAGTCCGACAGTATCGAACACTGAAGCTTTCTTT. As protein: CASSPTVSNTEAFF.

The chain employs TRBV5-8 and TRBJ2-3; weak D call: TRBD2 (6 bases). This CDR3 is 16 amino acids long. Germline CDR1 SGHTS, CDR2 YDEGEE. Trimming removed 0 bases from V and 0 bases from J, with 11 bases in between. The CDR3 loop reads CASSLGLADSTDTQYF. For the CDR3, the DNA is TGTGCCAGCAGCTTGGGGTTAGCGGATAGCACAGATACGCAGTATTTT.